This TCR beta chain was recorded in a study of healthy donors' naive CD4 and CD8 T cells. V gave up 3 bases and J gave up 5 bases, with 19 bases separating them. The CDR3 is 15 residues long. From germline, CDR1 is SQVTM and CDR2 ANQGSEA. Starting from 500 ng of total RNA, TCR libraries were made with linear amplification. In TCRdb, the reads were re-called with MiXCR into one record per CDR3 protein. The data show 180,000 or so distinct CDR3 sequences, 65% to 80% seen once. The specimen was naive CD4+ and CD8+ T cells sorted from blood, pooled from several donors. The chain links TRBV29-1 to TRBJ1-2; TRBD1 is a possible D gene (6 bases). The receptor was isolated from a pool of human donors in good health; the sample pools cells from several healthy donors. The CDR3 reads CSVDVPEGVEYGYTF. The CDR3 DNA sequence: TGCAGCGTTGATGTTCCGGAGGGGGTGGAATATGGCTACACCTTC. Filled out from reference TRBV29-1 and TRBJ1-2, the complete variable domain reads SAVISQKPSRDICQRGTSLTIQCQVDSQVTMMFWYRQQPGQSLTLIATANQGSEATYESGFVIDKFPISRPNLTFSTLTVSNMSPEDSSIYLCSVDVPEGVEYGYTFGSGTRLTVV.